This TCR beta chain was obtained from a study of blood T cell repertoires in COVID-19. Study summary: Specimens from acute and convalescent COVID-19 originated in the United States, Italy and Spain.

Trimming took 3 bases from V and 8 from J; bases not matched to a gene: 3. The CDR3 length is 13 residues. Germline V CDR1 and CDR2: MDHEN, SYDVKM. In the authors' methods: Amplification of reference gene primers provided the estimated nucleated cell counts. Repertoires were generated with immunoSEQ multiplex PCR, while TCRdb's copy carries only in-frame clones and drops some. The D gene and trimming were derived from the DNA, and the V and J assignments and clone size from that table. This table has about 300,000 clones, 90% appearing once. The rearrangement links TRBV28 to TRBJ2-3; TRBD2 aligns across 9 bases. The sequence derives from a woman in her twenties or thirties with COVID-19, enrolled during active disease. Sequenced input: peripheral blood. The CDR3 reads CASSLGTSFTQYF. The CDR3, as DNA: TGTGCCAGCAGTTTGGGGACTAGCTTTACGCAGTATTTT.